The rows below give T cell receptor beta chains drawn from one sample of a study of Tregs in tolerant kidney transplant recipients. Their recognized antigens are unknown. Using immunoSEQ multiplex PCR, the repertoire was profiled, and TCRdb retains in-frame clones only, with some absent. The sample records just over 15,000 clones, 53% being singletons. The sample was CD4+ T cells from blood cultured with allogeneic cells, taken before the transplant. The receptors stem from a human patient who received a combined kidney and bone marrow transplant. Both conserved end residues are part of each CDR3. Each record gives: CDR3 protein, CDR3 DNA, J gene, V gene, D gene, clone size. D genes are given only for firm matches. Expanded clones are given a class, and other clones once, few, many or no size at all.

cdr3_aa: CASSARDREGEELFF; cdr3_nt: TGTGCCAGCAGCGCCCGGGACAGGGAGGGAGAGGAGCTGTTTTTT; j_call: TRBJ2-2; v_call: TRBV9; d_call: TRBD1; clone_size: -
cdr3_aa: CACSKRDSYEQYF; cdr3_nt: TGTGCCTGTAGCAAGCGGGACTCCTACGAGCAGTACTTC; j_call: TRBJ2-7; v_call: TRBV30; d_call: TRBD2; clone_size: -
cdr3_aa: CASSLLGHYEQYF; cdr3_nt: TGTGCCAGCAGTTTACTTGGACACTACGAGCAGTACTTC; j_call: TRBJ2-7; v_call: TRBV28; d_call: -; clone_size: -
cdr3_aa: CASSPTIPTDTQYF; cdr3_nt: TGTGCCAGCAGCCCGACTATACCCACAGATACGCAGTATTTT; j_call: TRBJ2-3; v_call: TRBV5-6; d_call: -; clone_size: few
cdr3_aa: CASSIQGLGYEQYF; cdr3_nt: TGTGCCAGTAGTATCCAGGGGCTAGGGTACGAGCAGTACTTC; j_call: TRBJ2-7; v_call: TRBV19; d_call: -; clone_size: -
cdr3_aa: CASSGDRAWNTEAFF; cdr3_nt: TGTGCCAGCAGTGGAGACAGGGCGTGGAACACTGAAGCTTTCTTT; j_call: TRBJ1-1; v_call: TRBV2; d_call: TRBD1; clone_size: few
cdr3_aa: CASSLRTGGYGYTF; cdr3_nt: TGTGCCAGCAGCCTCCGGACAGGGGGCTATGGCTACACCTTC; j_call: TRBJ1-2; v_call: TRBV7-9; d_call: TRBD1; clone_size: few
cdr3_aa: CASSLALRSQETQYF; cdr3_nt: TGTGCCAGCAGCTTAGCCTTGCGGAGCCAAGAGACCCAGTACTTC; j_call: TRBJ2-5; v_call: TRBV7-9; d_call: -; clone_size: -
cdr3_aa: CASSVGRSPPGELFF; cdr3_nt: TGTGCCAGCAGTGTGGGGAGGAGTCCTCCCGGGGAGCTGTTTTTT; j_call: TRBJ2-2; v_call: TRBV2; d_call: -; clone_size: -
cdr3_aa: CASSSGQSWRAKNIQYF; cdr3_nt: TGTGCCAGCAGTTCGGGACAGTCTTGGAGAGCCAAAAACATTCAGTACTTC; j_call: TRBJ2-4; v_call: TRBV27; d_call: TRBD1; clone_size: once
cdr3_aa: CASSLWGDTEAFF; cdr3_nt: TGTGCCAGCAGCTTATGGGGGGACACTGAAGCTTTCTTT; j_call: TRBJ1-1; v_call: TRBV5-4; d_call: -; clone_size: -
cdr3_aa: CASSHRQGPQETQYF; cdr3_nt: TGTGCCAGCAGCCACCGACAGGGCCCCCAAGAGACCCAGTACTTC; j_call: TRBJ2-5; v_call: TRBV7-8; d_call: TRBD1; clone_size: few
cdr3_aa: CASSPGRRGTEAFF; cdr3_nt: TGTGCCAGCAGCCCTGGACGCAGGGGCACTGAAGCTTTCTTT; j_call: TRBJ1-1; v_call: TRBV7-9; d_call: -; clone_size: -
cdr3_aa: CASSLTGTSFYEQYF; cdr3_nt: TGTGCCAGCAGTTTAACCGGGACTAGCTTCTACGAGCAGTACTTC; j_call: TRBJ2-7; v_call: TRBV27; d_call: TRBD2; clone_size: -
cdr3_aa: CASSSTHLQPTGELFF; cdr3_nt: TGTGCCAGCAGCTCCACTCATTTACAGCCCACCGGGGAGCTGTTTTTT; j_call: TRBJ2-2; v_call: TRBV11-2; d_call: -; clone_size: few
cdr3_aa: CAWMANQPQHF; cdr3_nt: TGTGCCTGGATGGCCAATCAGCCCCAGCATTTT; j_call: TRBJ1-5; v_call: TRBV30; d_call: -; clone_size: -
cdr3_aa: CAWSVGGRETGELFF; cdr3_nt: TGTGCCTGGAGTGTTGGAGGGAGAGAAACCGGGGAGCTGTTTTTT; j_call: TRBJ2-2; v_call: TRBV30; d_call: -; clone_size: -
cdr3_aa: CASSGTSRETQYF; cdr3_nt: TGTGCCAGCAGCGGGACTAGCAGGGAGACCCAGTACTTC; j_call: TRBJ2-5; v_call: TRBV9; d_call: TRBD2; clone_size: -
cdr3_aa: CASSLAGAGGPYEQYF; cdr3_nt: TGTGCCAGCAGCTTAGCAGGGGCAGGGGGTCCCTACGAGCAGTACTTC; j_call: TRBJ2-7; v_call: TRBV7-9; d_call: TRBD1; clone_size: -
cdr3_aa: CASSPPSGGTPDTQYF; cdr3_nt: TGTGCCAGCAGCCCTCCCTCGGGGGGGACCCCAGATACGCAGTATTTT; j_call: TRBJ2-3; v_call: TRBV7-2; d_call: TRBD2; clone_size: medium-sized
cdr3_aa: CASSLSYDGLQYF; cdr3_nt: TGTGCCAGCAGCTTATCATACGATGGGCTCCAGTACTTC; j_call: TRBJ2-5; v_call: TRBV7-3; d_call: -; clone_size: few
cdr3_aa: CASSAQGARDTGELFF; cdr3_nt: TGTGCCAGCTCAGCCCAGGGGGCGCGGGATACCGGGGAGCTGTTTTTT; j_call: TRBJ2-2; v_call: TRBV18; d_call: TRBD1; clone_size: -
cdr3_aa: CASSLASGQNQPQHF; cdr3_nt: TGCGCCAGCAGCTTGGCTTCAGGGCAAAATCAGCCCCAGCATTTT; j_call: TRBJ1-5; v_call: TRBV5-1; d_call: -; clone_size: once
cdr3_aa: CASSRTYNSPLHF; cdr3_nt: TGTGCCAGCAGTAGGACTTATAATTCACCCCTCCACTTT; j_call: TRBJ1-6; v_call: TRBV6-1; d_call: -; clone_size: -
cdr3_aa: CASSFGPTGGFQPQHF; cdr3_nt: TGTGCCAGCAGCTTTGGGCCGACAGGGGGATTTCAGCCCCAGCATTTT; j_call: TRBJ1-5; v_call: TRBV5-6; d_call: TRBD1; clone_size: -
cdr3_aa: CASSPSGSSYNEQFF; cdr3_nt: TGTGCCAGCAGCCCGAGCGGGAGCTCCTACAATGAGCAGTTCTTC; j_call: TRBJ2-1; v_call: TRBV11-2; d_call: TRBD2; clone_size: -
cdr3_aa: CASSLVGRTAFF; cdr3_nt: TGTGCCAGCAGCTTGGTTGGCCGAACCGCTTTCTTT; j_call: TRBJ1-1; v_call: TRBV5-6; d_call: -; clone_size: -
cdr3_aa: CAISAGEGEKLFF; cdr3_nt: TGTGCCATCAGCGCAGGGGAGGGTGAAAAACTGTTTTTT; j_call: TRBJ1-4; v_call: TRBV10-3; d_call: -; clone_size: few
cdr3_aa: CASSQDDGLAVETQYF; cdr3_nt: TGCGCCAGCAGCCAAGATGACGGACTAGCCGTAGAGACCCAGTACTTC; j_call: TRBJ2-5; v_call: TRBV4-3; d_call: TRBD2; clone_size: medium-sized
cdr3_aa: CVRSYPKRLAGGPNEQFF; cdr3_nt: TGTGTCAGAAGCTACCCTAAAAGACTAGCGGGAGGGCCCAATGAGCAGTTCTTC; j_call: TRBJ2-1; v_call: TRBV7-5; d_call: -; clone_size: -
cdr3_aa: CASSFGTSTILETQYF; cdr3_nt: TGTGCCAGCAGTTTCGGAACCTCAACTATCCTAGAGACCCAGTACTTC; j_call: TRBJ2-5; v_call: TRBV28; d_call: -; clone_size: -
cdr3_aa: CASSSNRGRGEKLFF; cdr3_nt: TGTGCCAGCAGCTCCAACAGGGGGCGCGGTGAAAAACTGTTTTTT; j_call: TRBJ1-4; v_call: TRBV7-9; d_call: TRBD1; clone_size: -
cdr3_aa: CASSIGTSGASEQFF; cdr3_nt: TGTGCCAGTAGTATAGGGACTAGCGGGGCTAGCGAGCAGTTCTTC; j_call: TRBJ2-1; v_call: TRBV19; d_call: TRBD2; clone_size: -
cdr3_aa: CASSLSRNTGELFF; cdr3_nt: TGCGCCAGCAGCTTAAGCCGGAACACCGGGGAGCTGTTTTTT; j_call: TRBJ2-2; v_call: TRBV5-1; d_call: -; clone_size: -
cdr3_aa: CASSPETGVETQYF; cdr3_nt: TGTGCCAGCAGCCCTGAGACAGGGGTTGAGACCCAGTACTTC; j_call: TRBJ2-5; v_call: TRBV7-8; d_call: TRBD1; clone_size: -
cdr3_aa: CASTRSVMNTEAFF; cdr3_nt: TGTGCCAGCACCCGGAGCGTGATGAACACTGAAGCTTTCTTT; j_call: TRBJ1-1; v_call: TRBV27; d_call: -; clone_size: few
cdr3_aa: CASSLTGHPGETQYF; cdr3_nt: TGTGCCAGCAGCTTAACTGGCCATCCAGGAGAGACCCAGTACTTC; j_call: TRBJ2-5; v_call: TRBV7-3; d_call: -; clone_size: -
cdr3_aa: CASSSPGSGQPQHF; cdr3_nt: TGTGCCAGCAGCTCTCCGGGGTCTGGGCAGCCCCAGCATTTT; j_call: TRBJ1-5; v_call: TRBV11-2; d_call: -; clone_size: few
cdr3_aa: CASSWGTGNQPQHF; cdr3_nt: TGTGCCAGCAGCTGGGGGACAGGCAATCAGCCCCAGCATTTT; j_call: TRBJ1-5; v_call: TRBV7-9; d_call: TRBD1; clone_size: -
cdr3_aa: CASSLARLAGGPSYEQYF; cdr3_nt: TGTGCCAGCAGCTTAGCCCGACTAGCGGGGGGACCTTCCTACGAGCAGTACTTC; j_call: TRBJ2-7; v_call: TRBV11-2; d_call: TRBD2; clone_size: -
cdr3_aa: CASSETFFDSPLHF; cdr3_nt: TGTGCCAGCAGCGAGACGTTTTTTGACTCCCCCCTCCACTTT; j_call: TRBJ1-6; v_call: TRBV9; d_call: -; clone_size: -
cdr3_aa: CASSLGGQGRQPQHF; cdr3_nt: TGTGCCAGCAGCTTAGGGGGACAGGGTCGTCAGCCCCAGCATTTT; j_call: TRBJ1-5; v_call: TRBV7-9; d_call: TRBD1; clone_size: -
cdr3_aa: CASTTLGAPTGELFF; cdr3_nt: TGTGCCAGCACCACATTGGGGGCGCCCACCGGGGAGCTGTTTTTT; j_call: TRBJ2-2; v_call: TRBV5-4; d_call: -; clone_size: -
cdr3_aa: CASSFTLGAVVDEGYTF; cdr3_nt: TGTGCCAGCAGCTTCACTCTAGGGGCAGTTGTCGATGAAGGCTACACCTTC; j_call: TRBJ1-2; v_call: TRBV5-4; d_call: -; clone_size: once
cdr3_aa: CASSPQPLLVGTDTQYF; cdr3_nt: TGCGCCAGCAGCCCGCAGCCCCTACTAGTAGGCACAGATACGCAGTATTTT; j_call: TRBJ2-3; v_call: TRBV5-1; d_call: -; clone_size: few
cdr3_aa: CASSAGKKGEQYF; cdr3_nt: TGTGCCAGCAGCGCCGGGAAAAAAGGGGAGCAGTACTTC; j_call: TRBJ2-7; v_call: TRBV7-2; d_call: -; clone_size: -
cdr3_aa: CASSWAGRGSTDTQYF; cdr3_nt: TGCGCCAGCAGCTGGGCCGGCCGGGGGTCCACAGATACGCAGTATTTT; j_call: TRBJ2-3; v_call: TRBV5-1; d_call: -; clone_size: -
cdr3_aa: CASSPITGGRETQYF; cdr3_nt: TGTGCCAGCAGCCCCATAACAGGGGGCAGGGAGACCCAGTACTTC; j_call: TRBJ2-5; v_call: TRBV7-9; d_call: TRBD1; clone_size: -
cdr3_aa: CATSRKRIGLAGGSDEQFF; cdr3_nt: TGTGCCACCAGCAGAAAGAGGATTGGACTAGCGGGGGGCAGCGATGAGCAGTTCTTC; j_call: TRBJ2-1; v_call: TRBV15; d_call: TRBD2; clone_size: -
cdr3_aa: CATSRPGFRGLATEAFF; cdr3_nt: TGTGCCACCAGCAGACCTGGGTTCAGGGGGCTGGCAACTGAAGCTTTCTTT; j_call: TRBJ1-1; v_call: TRBV15; d_call: TRBD1; clone_size: -
cdr3_aa: CASSPNPVADTQYF; cdr3_nt: TGTGCCAGCTCACCAAATCCCGTCGCAGATACGCAGTATTTT; j_call: TRBJ2-3; v_call: TRBV18; d_call: -; clone_size: -
cdr3_aa: CASSLAGQNTEAFF; cdr3_nt: TGCGCCAGCAGCTTGGCGGGTCAGAACACTGAAGCTTTCTTT; j_call: TRBJ1-1; v_call: TRBV5-1; d_call: -; clone_size: -
cdr3_aa: CASSHLIGASGNTIYF; cdr3_nt: TGTGCCAGCAGCCATCTGATAGGGGCCTCTGGAAACACCATATATTTT; j_call: TRBJ1-3; v_call: TRBV4-2; d_call: -; clone_size: -
cdr3_aa: CASSLGRGGTEAFF; cdr3_nt: TGCGCCAGCAGCCTGGGGAGGGGCGGCACTGAAGCTTTCTTT; j_call: TRBJ1-1; v_call: TRBV5-1; d_call: -; clone_size: medium-sized
cdr3_aa: CASSLMGVSSAEQYF; cdr3_nt: TGTGCCAGCAGTTTGATGGGAGTTTCCTCCGCCGAGCAGTACTTC; j_call: TRBJ2-7; v_call: TRBV11-3; d_call: -; clone_size: -
cdr3_aa: CAWRDTYYTEAFF; cdr3_nt: TGTGCCTGGCGGGACACCTATTACACTGAAGCTTTCTTT; j_call: TRBJ1-1; v_call: TRBV30; d_call: -; clone_size: -
cdr3_aa: CASSGLAGGGDTQYF; cdr3_nt: TGTGCCAGCAGCGGATTAGCGGGAGGGGGAGATACGCAGTATTTT; j_call: TRBJ2-3; v_call: TRBV7-6; d_call: TRBD2; clone_size: once
cdr3_aa: CASRPFAGAGYEQYF; cdr3_nt: TGTGCCAGCAGACCCTTCGCGGGAGCGGGCTACGAGCAGTACTTC; j_call: TRBJ2-7; v_call: TRBV6-6; d_call: TRBD2; clone_size: -
cdr3_aa: CASSLARGRGGYTF; cdr3_nt: TGTGCCAGCAGCTTAGCGAGGGGGCGGGGTGGCTACACCTTC; j_call: TRBJ1-2; v_call: TRBV7-2; d_call: TRBD1; clone_size: -